These 32 T cell receptor beta chains were sequenced from one sample in a study of cytotoxic CD8 clonotypes in ibrutinib-treated CLL. Sequencing used immunoSEQ multiplex PCR; TCRdb keeps in-frame clones, though not all of them. Of tens of thousands of clones in the sample, approximately 54% were seen once. The material sequenced was PBMCs, taken at disease progression, from a patient treated with ibrutinib. These receptors came from a human donor with chronic lymphocytic leukemia.

The CDR3 DNA is TGTGCCACCAAAACGACAGGCTACGAGCAGTACTTC. Its translation: CATKTTGYEQYF. This chain uses TRBV10-3 with TRBJ2-7; D is possibly TRBD1 (6 bases). Trimming pared 10 bases from V and 3 bases from J, leaving 13 bases between. The CDR3 spans 12 residues. CDR1 and CDR2 from the germline V gene are ENHRY and SYGVKD.

A note on this clone: The junction does not match germline at one end; this may be a read error. The chain couples TRBV7-7 to TRBJ2-1; the D gene is possibly TRBD1 (7 bases). Germline V lookup: CDR1 SSHAT, CDR2 FNYEAQ (reference sequence). The CDR3 spans 15 residues. CDR3 residues: CASSLRPGGGDEQFF. The CDR3 bases are TGTGCTAGCAGCTTAAGGCCAGGGGGAGGCGATGAGCAGTTCTTC.

This chain uses TRBV6-4 with TRBJ1-2, with D unresolved. V was clipped by 6 bases and J by 4 bases, with 15 bases between them. The CDR3 has 14 amino acids. CDR1 MRHNA and CDR2 SNTAGT come from the germline V gene. CDR3 sequence (DNA): TGTGCCAGCAGCGAAGGGCCCGGAGGCTATGGCTACACCTTC. The encoded protein is CASSEGPGGYGYTF.

J is TRBJ2-7 and V is TRBV28; 7 positions agree with TRBD1. The CDR3 contains 15 residues. The trim removed 4 bases at V and 10 bases at J, leaving 16 bases unmatched. Germline V CDR1 and CDR2: MDHEN, SYDVKM. The CDR3 region has the DNA TGTGCCAGCAGTTCCCGCAGGGCAGGGGGTTCGGAACAGTACTTC. Translating it yields CASSSRRAGGSEQYF.

The chain employs TRBV5-4 and TRBJ1-1; D gene unclear. Germline lookup yields CDR1 SGHNT and CDR2 YYREEE (reference sequence). Trimming took 0 bases from V and 0 from J, leaving 12 bases between them. CDR3 size: 16 residues. DNA of the CDR3: TGTGCCAGCAGCTTGGATGGGGTCACCATGAACACTGAAGCTTTCTTT. This translates into CASSLDGVTMNTEAFF.

This clone was detected a few times. J is TRBJ2-7 and V is TRBV5-1; D is undetermined. Deletions cut 1 base from V and 0 bases from J, with 8 bases between. Germline CDR1 is SGHRS and CDR2 is YFSETQ. CDR3 length equals 14 residues. The CDR3 bases are TGCGCCAGCAGCTTGTCACCGAGCTCCTACGAGCAGTACTTC. This sequence encodes CASSLSPSSYEQYF.

The chain recombines TRBV25-1 with TRBJ2-2; weak D call: TRBD1 (5 bases). Trimming took off 4 bases at V and 4 bases at J, with 13 bases between the two ends. The V gene's germline CDR1 is MGHDK and CDR2 SYGVNS. The CDR3 is 15 amino acids. The CDR3 region is CASSALGASTGELFF. Here the CDR3 DNA reads TGTGCCAGCAGTGCTTTAGGGGCCAGCACCGGGGAGCTGTTTTTT.

There are a few counts of this clone. The chain recombines TRBV19 with TRBJ2-7; tentatively, D is TRBD1 or TRBD2 (6 bases each). Trimming shortened V by 4 bases and J by 4 bases, and 14 bases separated the two germline ends. Germline CDR1 and CDR2: LNHDA and SQIVND (reference sequence). The CDR3 length is 14 residues. In nucleotides, the CDR3 is TGTGCCAGTAGTAATGAGGGGGGCAGTTACGAGCAGTACTTC. Translation: CASSNEGGSYEQYF.

The chain is built from TRBV2 and TRBJ2-3; 7 nucleotides agree with TRBD1. The CDR3 has 14 residues. From germline, CDR1 is SNHLY and CDR2 FYNNEI. V lost 7 bases and J lost 2; bases outside the gene matches: 6. The CDR3 DNA reads as TGTGCCAGCAACACAGGGGATGTCACAGATACGCAGTATTTT. This translates into CASNTGDVTDTQYF.

This clone has more than one count but fewer than ten. The rearrangement links TRBV28 to TRBJ2-6; no firm D call. The CDR3 runs to 16 residues. The V gene lost 4 bases and the J gene lost 0 bases, with 10 bases spanning the gap. CDR1 and CDR2 from the germline V gene are MDHEN and SYDVKM. The CDR3 sequence is CASSSTESSGANVLTF. The CDR3 nucleotides read TGTGCCAGCAGTTCGACTGAGAGCTCTGGGGCCAACGTCCTGACTTTC.

V gene TRBV27 combines with J gene TRBJ1-4; TRBD1 agrees at 8 bases. The CDR3 loop spans 15 amino acids. CDR1 MNHEY and CDR2 SMNVEV come from the germline V gene (reference sequence). V was pared by 5 bases and J by 8 bases, with 10 bases of the junction left unmatched. The CDR3 coding sequence is TGTGCCAGCAGTCCCCGACAGGGGATTTGGGAAAAACTGTTTTTT. This translates into CASSPRQGIWEKLFF. The full variable domain, completed using reference TRBV27 and TRBJ1-4, is EAQVTQNPRYLITVTGKKLTVTCSQNMNHEYMSWYRQDPGLGLRQIYYSMNVEVTDKGDVPEGYKVSRKEKRNFPLILESPSPNQTSLYFCASSPRQGIWEKLFFGSGTQLSVL.

The chain is built from TRBV29-1 and TRBJ1-1; no definite D call. Germline-derived CDR1 and CDR2 are SQVTM and ANQGSEA. The CDR3 extends over 10 amino acids. V was trimmed by 4 bases and J by 4 bases, leaving 4 bases between them. Here the CDR3 DNA reads TGCAGCGTTGCTTTCACTGAAGCTTTCTTT. Translated: CSVAFTEAFF.

This clone was detected once. V and J are TRBV7-6 and TRBJ1-1; TRBD1 aligns across 9 bases. Germline V gives CDR1 SGHVS, CDR2 FNYEAQ. Trimming at V came to 0 bases and at J to 6 bases, leaving 5 bases not matched to a gene. The CDR3 has 15 residues. The DNA of the CDR3 is TGTGCCAGCAGCTTAGCCCGGGACAGGGTGCCTGAAGCTTTCTTT. It yields the protein CASSLARDRVPEAFF.

The chain joins TRBV19 to TRBJ1-5; D possibly corresponds to TRBD1 (5 bases). The CDR3 is made up of 13 amino acids. Germline V lookup: CDR1 LNHDA, CDR2 SQIVND (reference sequence). The ends were cut back, 6 bases at V and 5 bases at J, with 11 bases in the middle. This chain's CDR3 is CASSRDRYQPQHF. For the CDR3, the DNA is TGTGCCAGTAGCAGGGACCGCTATCAGCCCCAGCATTTT.

The V gene is TRBV30, the J gene TRBJ1-5; D is uncertain. The CDR3 length is 16 residues. The V and J ends lost 2 bases and 0 bases respectively, with 14 bases between them. The germline CDR1 and CDR2 sequences are GTSNPN and SVGIG (reference sequence). CDR3: CAWSSFDGYSNQPQHF. In DNA form, the CDR3 reads TGTGCCTGGAGTAGCTTTGACGGCTATAGCAATCAGCCCCAGCATTTT.

The chain uses TRBV7-9 and TRBJ2-7; TRBD2 matches 7 bases. CDR1 and CDR2 (germline): SEHNR, FQNEAQ (reference sequence). Trimming cost V 0 bases and J 3 bases; bases outside gene matches: 11. CDR3 length: 17 amino acids. The CDR3 region has the DNA TGTGCCAGCAGCTTAGCCTCCGCGGGAGCCAAGTTCTACGAGCAGTACTTC. It is translated as CASSLASAGAKFYEQYF.

The chain joins TRBV6-5 to TRBJ1-2; TRBD1 is a possible D gene (5 bases). CDR1 is MNHEY, CDR2 SVGAGI, per germline. The CDR3 contains 13 residues. V was shortened by 8 bases and J by 2 bases, with 12 bases between the two germline ends. CDR3 protein: CASRPDRNYGYTF. The CDR3 region has the DNA TGTGCCAGCCGCCCTGACAGAAACTATGGCTACACCTTC.

The J gene is TRBJ2-1, the V gene TRBV15, with D possibly TRBD1 on 5 matching bases. Germline CDR1 LNHNV, CDR2 YYDKDF (reference sequence). CDR3 length equals 15 residues. Trimming left V 4 bases short and J 0 bases short, with 10 bases between. The CDR3 loop is CATSKTAGSYNEQFF. Here the CDR3 DNA reads TGTGCCACCAGCAAGACAGCCGGCTCCTACAATGAGCAGTTCTTC.

This rearrangement joins TRBV6-1 to TRBJ1-6; 7 bases are shared with TRBD1. Per the germline V gene, CDR1 is MNHNS and CDR2 is SASEGT. This CDR3 region has 16 residues. Losses at the gene ends were 2 bases for V and 8 bases for J; bases not matched to a gene: 9. In DNA, the CDR3 is TGTGCCAGCAGTGAACTAGGGGGCAGGGCGGATTCACCCCTCCACTTT. Its protein product is CASSELGGRADSPLHF.

This clone came up a few times. This chain uses TRBV6-1 with TRBJ2-5; D not certain. Trimming pared 7 bases from V and 3 bases from J, leaving 6 bases between. The CDR3 covers 11 residues. Per germline, CDR1 MNHNS and CDR2 SASEGT. The CDR3 loop reads CASITKETQYF. CDR3 coding DNA: TGTGCCAGCATAACGAAAGAGACCCAGTACTTC.

Ten or more counts support this clone. The chain carries TRBV10-3 and TRBJ1-4; D is possibly TRBD1 (6 bases). Trimming took 7 bases from V and 7 from J, leaving 13 bases between them. In germline, CDR1 is ENHRY, CDR2 SYGVKD. This CDR3 has 13 residues. The CDR3: CAITPDRSEKLFF. The CDR3, as DNA: TGTGCCATCACTCCTGACAGGTCTGAAAAACTGTTTTTT.

The chain employs TRBV28 and TRBJ1-4; D is unresolved. V lost 7 bases, J lost 6 bases, and 6 bases lay in between. In germline, CDR1 is MDHEN, CDR2 SYDVKM. CDR3 length: 11 amino acids. The CDR3 DNA reads as TGTGCCAGCAATGGCTATGAAAAACTGTTTTTT. Encoded protein: CASNGYEKLFF.

J is TRBJ2-5 and V is TRBV11-3; no clear D gene. Per germline, CDR1 SGHNT and CDR2 YENEEA. Trimming took off 2 bases at V and 6 bases at J, with 13 bases between the two ends. The CDR3 is 14 residues long. CDR3 sequence (DNA): TGTGCCAGCAGCTTACGCACGGTTCGGCAGACCCAGTACTTC. As protein: CASSLRTVRQTQYF.

CDR3 sequence: CASSPASGDAGELFF. The DNA for the CDR3 is TGTGCCAGCTCACCAGCCTCAGGGGACGCCGGGGAGCTGTTTTTT. The V gene is TRBV18, the J gene TRBJ2-2, with a possible D match to TRBD1 (6 bases). The V end lost 2 bases, the J end lost 6 bases, and 13 bases lay between the germline ends. The germline gives CDR1 KGHSH, CDR2 LQKENI. The CDR3 totals 15 residues.

The V and J genes are TRBV5-1 and TRBJ2-2, with a possible D match to TRBD1 (5 bases). Germline V gene sequence: CDR1 SGHRS, CDR2 YFSETQ. The CDR3 is 15 amino acids. V lost 5 bases, J lost 3 bases, and 14 bases lay in between. CDR3 loop: CASRITLGDTGELFF. The CDR3 coding sequence is TGCGCCAGCAGAATCACCTTAGGGGACACCGGGGAGCTGTTTTTT.

The V gene is TRBV30, the J gene TRBJ2-7, with 7 bases aligning to TRBD2. Germline CDR1 and CDR2: GTSNPN and SVGIG (reference sequence). Trimming removed 0 bases from V and 3 bases from J; junction bases left unmatched: 8. The CDR3 contains 15 residues. The CDR3 DNA reads TGTGCCTGGAGTGTATCTGCGGGGGTTATCTACGAGCAGTACTTC. It translates to CAWSVSAGVIYEQYF.

The chain carries TRBV28 and TRBJ2-1; 8 bases match TRBD2. The length of the CDR3 is 18 residues. V shed 4 bases and J 7 bases; nucleotides not matched to a gene: 18. Per germline, CDR1 MDHEN and CDR2 SYDVKM. The CDR3: CASSSYGGISGKYNEQFF. Written as DNA, the CDR3 is TGTGCCAGCAGTTCTTATGGCGGGATTAGCGGGAAGTATAATGAGCAGTTCTTC.

This clone showed up just a few times. V and J are TRBV4-1 and TRBJ1-2; D might be TRBD1 (6 bases). V dropped 0 bases and J dropped 4 bases, with 15 bases sitting between them. Germline V lookup: CDR1 MGHRA, CDR2 YSYEKL. This CDR3 is 16 amino acids long. CDR3 loop: CASSQEGRGRGYGYTF. CDR3 sequence (DNA): TGCGCCAGCAGCCAAGAAGGCAGGGGCCGGGGCTATGGCTACACCTTC.

The chain uses TRBV7-9 and TRBJ1-4; 8 positions match TRBD1. Germline V gene data show CDR1 as SEHNR and CDR2 as FQNEAQ (reference sequence). This CDR3 contains 19 residues. V lost 6 bases to trimming and J lost 0 bases; unmatched junction nucleotides: 15. DNA for the CDR3: TGTGCCAGCAGTCCAAGGTGGACAGGGAGGGTCGCAACTAATGAAAAACTGTTTTTT. This codes for CASSPRWTGRVATNEKLFF.

This clone was observed a few times. The chain has TRBV6-5 and TRBJ2-7; 8 bases are shared with TRBD1. V was pared by 6 bases and J by 6 bases, with 4 bases of the junction left unmatched. The CDR3 is made up of 12 amino acids. Germline CDR1 MNHEY, CDR2 SVGAGI. The CDR3, as DNA: TGTGCCAGCAGAAACACAGGGGGCGAGCAGTACTTC. It yields the protein CASRNTGGEQYF.

This chain uses TRBV5-1 with TRBJ1-4; 7 bases are shared with TRBD1. Unmatched junction bases numbered 6, after V lost 2 bases and J lost 8 bases. The germline V gene has CDR1 SGHRS and CDR2 YFSETQ. This CDR3 spans 14 amino acids. Here the CDR3 reads CASSLDRVDEKLFF. The DNA of the CDR3 is TGCGCCAGCAGCTTAGACAGGGTTGACGAAAAACTGTTTTTT.

A word on this clone: Germline is not matched at one junction end, which may reflect a read error. This rearrangement joins TRBV27 to TRBJ1-6; the D is unclear. The CDR3 is 15 residues long. The V gene's germline CDR1 is MNHEY and CDR2 SMNVEV (reference sequence). CDR3 nucleotides: TGTGCCAGCAATTTATCGGGCAGGCTTAATTCACCCCTCCACTTT. It translates to CASNLSGRLNSPLHF.